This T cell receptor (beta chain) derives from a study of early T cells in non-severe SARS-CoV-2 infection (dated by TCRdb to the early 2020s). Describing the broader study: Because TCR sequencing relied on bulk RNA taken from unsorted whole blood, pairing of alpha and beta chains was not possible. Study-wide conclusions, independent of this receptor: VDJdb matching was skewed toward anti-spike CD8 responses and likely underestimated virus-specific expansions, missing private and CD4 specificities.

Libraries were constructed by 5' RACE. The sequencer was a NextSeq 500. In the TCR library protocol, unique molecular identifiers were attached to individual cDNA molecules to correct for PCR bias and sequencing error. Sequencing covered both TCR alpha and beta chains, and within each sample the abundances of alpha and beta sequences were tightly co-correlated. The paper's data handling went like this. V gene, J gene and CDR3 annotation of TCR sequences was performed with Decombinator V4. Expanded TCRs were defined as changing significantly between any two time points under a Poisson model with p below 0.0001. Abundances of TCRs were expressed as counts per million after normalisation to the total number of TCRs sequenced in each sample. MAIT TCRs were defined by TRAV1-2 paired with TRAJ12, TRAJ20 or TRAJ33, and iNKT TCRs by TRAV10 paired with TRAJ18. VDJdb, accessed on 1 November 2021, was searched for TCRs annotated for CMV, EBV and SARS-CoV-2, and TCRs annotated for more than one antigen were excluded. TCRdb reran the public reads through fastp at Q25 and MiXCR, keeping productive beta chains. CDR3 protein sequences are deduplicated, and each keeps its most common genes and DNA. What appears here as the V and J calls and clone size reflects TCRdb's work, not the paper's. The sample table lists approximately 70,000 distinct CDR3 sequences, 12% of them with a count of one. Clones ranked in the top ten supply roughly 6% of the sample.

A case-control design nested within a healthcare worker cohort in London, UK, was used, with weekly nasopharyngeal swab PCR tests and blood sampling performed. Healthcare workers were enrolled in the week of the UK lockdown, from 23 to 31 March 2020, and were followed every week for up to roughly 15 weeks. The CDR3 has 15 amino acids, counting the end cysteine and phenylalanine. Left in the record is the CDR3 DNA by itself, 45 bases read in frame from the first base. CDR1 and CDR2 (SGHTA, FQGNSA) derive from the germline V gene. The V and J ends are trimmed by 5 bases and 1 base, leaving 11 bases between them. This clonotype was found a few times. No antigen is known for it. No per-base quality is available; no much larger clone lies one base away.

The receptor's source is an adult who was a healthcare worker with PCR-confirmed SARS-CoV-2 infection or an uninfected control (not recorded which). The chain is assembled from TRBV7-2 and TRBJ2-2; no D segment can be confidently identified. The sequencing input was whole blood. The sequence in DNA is TGTGCCAGCAGCGCCACGTCTTTGAACACCGGGGAGCTGTTTTTT. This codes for CASSATSLNTGELFF.